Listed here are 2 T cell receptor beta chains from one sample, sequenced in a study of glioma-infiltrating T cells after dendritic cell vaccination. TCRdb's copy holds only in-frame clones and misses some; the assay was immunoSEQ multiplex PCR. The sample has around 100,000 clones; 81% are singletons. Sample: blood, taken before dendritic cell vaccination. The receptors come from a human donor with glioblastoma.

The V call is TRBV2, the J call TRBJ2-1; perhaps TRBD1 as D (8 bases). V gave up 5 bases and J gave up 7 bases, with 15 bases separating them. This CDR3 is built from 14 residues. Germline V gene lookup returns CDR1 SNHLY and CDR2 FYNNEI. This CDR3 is CASSQNRGGNEQFF. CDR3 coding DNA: TGTGCCAGCAGTCAAAACAGGGGGGGGAATGAGCAGTTCTTC.

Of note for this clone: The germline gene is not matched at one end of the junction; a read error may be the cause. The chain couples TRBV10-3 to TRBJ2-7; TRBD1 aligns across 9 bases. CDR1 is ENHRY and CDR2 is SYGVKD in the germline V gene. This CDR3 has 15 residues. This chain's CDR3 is CASSYSRTGDYEQYF. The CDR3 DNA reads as TGTGCCAGCAGTTACTCGAGGACAGGGGATTACGAGCAGTACTTC.